This T cell receptor beta chain was profiled in a study of PD-L1 blockade in urothelial cancer. Patient disease was locally advanced or metastatic urothelial carcinoma. Profiling relied on immunoSEQ multiplex PCR, and the TCRdb table lists in-frame clones only, not all of them. The sample has under 30,000 clones; around 80% are singletons. The sample was PBMCs, taken around atezolizumab (anti-PD-L1) treatment. The sequence derives from a man aged 50 to 60 with urothelial cancer.

In nucleotides, the CDR3 is TGCAGCGTTGAGGGGGGGGACGACCTTTTAGGCGGGACCCAGTACTTC. This sequence encodes CSVEGGDDLLGGTQYF. The chain employs TRBV29-1 and TRBJ2-5, with 7 nucleotides matching TRBD2. CDR1 SQVTM and CDR2 ANQGSEA come from the germline V gene. The CDR3 loop spans 16 amino acids. Germline trimming cut 3 bases from V and 7 bases from J; bases unmatched to any gene: 17.